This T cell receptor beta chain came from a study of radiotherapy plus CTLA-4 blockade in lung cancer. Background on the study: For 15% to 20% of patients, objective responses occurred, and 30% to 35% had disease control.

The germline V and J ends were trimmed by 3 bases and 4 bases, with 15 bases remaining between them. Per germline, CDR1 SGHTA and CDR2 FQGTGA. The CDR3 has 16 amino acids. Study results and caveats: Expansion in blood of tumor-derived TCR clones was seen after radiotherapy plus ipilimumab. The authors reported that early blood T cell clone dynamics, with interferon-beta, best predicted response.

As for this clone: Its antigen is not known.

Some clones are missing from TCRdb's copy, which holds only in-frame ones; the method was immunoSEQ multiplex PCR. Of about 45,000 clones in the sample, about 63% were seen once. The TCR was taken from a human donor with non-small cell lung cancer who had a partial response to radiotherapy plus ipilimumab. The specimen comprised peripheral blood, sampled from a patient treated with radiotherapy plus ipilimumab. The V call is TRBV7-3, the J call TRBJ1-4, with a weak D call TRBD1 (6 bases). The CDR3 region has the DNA TGTGCCAGCAGCTTCCCCCCGACAGGTTTTAATGAAAAACTGTTTTTT. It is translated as CASSFPPTGFNEKLFF.